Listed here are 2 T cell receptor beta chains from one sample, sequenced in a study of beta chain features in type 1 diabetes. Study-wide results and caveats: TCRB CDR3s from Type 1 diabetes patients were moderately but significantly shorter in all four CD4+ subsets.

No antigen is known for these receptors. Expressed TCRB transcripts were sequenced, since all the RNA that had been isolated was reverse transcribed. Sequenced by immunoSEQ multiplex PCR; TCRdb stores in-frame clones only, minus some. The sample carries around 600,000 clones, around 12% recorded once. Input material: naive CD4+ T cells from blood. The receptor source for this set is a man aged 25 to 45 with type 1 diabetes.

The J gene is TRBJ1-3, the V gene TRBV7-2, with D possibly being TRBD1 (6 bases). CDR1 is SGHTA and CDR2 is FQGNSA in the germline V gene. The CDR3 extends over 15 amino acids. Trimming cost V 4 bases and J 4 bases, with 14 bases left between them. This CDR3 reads CASSSTGTLGNTIYF. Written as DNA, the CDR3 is TGTGCCAGCAGCTCAACGGGGACACTAGGAAACACCATATATTTT. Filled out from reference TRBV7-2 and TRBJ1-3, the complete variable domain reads GAGVSQSPSNKVTEKGKDVELRCDPISGHTALYWYRQSLGQGLEFLIYFQGNSAPDKSGLPSDRFSAERTGGSVSTLTIQRTQQEDSAVYLCASSSTGTLGNTIYFGEGSWLTVV.

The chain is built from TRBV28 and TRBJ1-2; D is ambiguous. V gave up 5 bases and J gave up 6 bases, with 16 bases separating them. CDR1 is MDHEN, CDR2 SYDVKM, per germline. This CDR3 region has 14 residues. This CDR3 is CASSPGTGRNGYTF. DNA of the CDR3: TGTGCCAGCAGTCCAGGCACCGGGAGGAATGGCTACACCTTC.